Presented here are 30 T cell receptor beta chains from one specimen sequenced in a study of CD8+CD57+ T cells in acquired aplastic anemia. Profiling of TCR beta VDJ combinations and CDR3 sequences used genomic DNA as template. TCRdb re-called the reads through MiXCR, storing one row per CDR3 protein. The sample gives some 45,000 distinct CDR3 sequences, about 65% of which show up once; about 22% is in the top ten. Material: sorted CD4+, CD8+, or CD8+CD57+ T cells (not recorded which) from PBMCs. The receptors come from a human donor in good health, serving as a control.

This clonotype was found many times. The chain has TRBV2 and TRBJ1-1; D not resolved. The V gene lost 2 bases and the J gene lost 3 bases, with 13 bases spanning the gap. The CDR3 runs 15 residues. Germline CDR1 reads SNHLY; CDR2 reads FYNNEI. The CDR3 loop is CASSESPRSDTEAFF. The CDR3 DNA is TGTGCCAGCAGTGAATCGCCGCGGTCCGACACTGAAGCTTTCTTT. The full variable domain, its missing parts supplied by reference TRBV2 and TRBJ1-1, is EPEVTQTPSHQVTQMGQEVILRCVPISNHLYFYWYRQILGQKVEFLVSFYNNEISEKSEIFDDQFSVERPDGSNFTLKIRSTKLEDSAMYFCASSESPRSDTEAFFGQGTRLTVV.

The chain employs TRBV24-1 and TRBJ1-1; D perhaps matches TRBD1 (5 bases). V lost 6 bases to trimming and J lost 1 base, with 11 bases between them. The germline gives CDR1 KGHDR, CDR2 SFDVKD. The CDR3 runs to 14 residues. CDR3 region: CATSLGGRNTEAFF. DNA of the CDR3: TGTGCCACCAGTCTGGGGGGTAGGAACACTGAAGCTTTCTTT.

This chain joins TRBV10-3 and TRBJ1-2; 10 bases map to TRBD1. After removal of 5 bases from V and 7 bases from J, the junction contained 4 bases not matched to a gene. This CDR3 contains 13 residues. The germline V gene encodes CDR1 ENHRY and CDR2 SYGVKD. CDR3 in amino acids: CAISPGTGAGYTF. The CDR3 coding sequence is TGTGCCATCAGTCCTGGGACAGGGGCTGGCTACACCTTC.

This clonotype occurred a few times. J is TRBJ1-2 and V is TRBV11-2; TRBD1 aligns across 9 bases. The CDR3 runs to 16 residues. Unmatched junction bases numbered 11, after V lost 4 bases and J lost 5 bases. Germline values: CDR1 SGHAT, CDR2 FQNNGV. The CDR3 bases are TGTGCCAGCAGCTCGGGACAGGGTTCCCGGGCGTATGGCTACACCTTC. Protein product: CASSSGQGSRAYGYTF.

This clonotype was found many times. The genes are TRBV6-5 and TRBJ1-2; D perhaps matches TRBD1 (5 bases). CDR3 length equals 11 residues. V was trimmed by 6 bases and J by 4 bases, leaving 6 bases between them. Germline V gene sequence: CDR1 MNHEY, CDR2 SVGAGI. This CDR3 is CASRTAYGYTF. CDR3 nucleotide sequence: TGTGCCAGCAGGACAGCCTATGGCTACACCTTC.

A few counts support this clonotype. The chain recombines TRBV24-1 with TRBJ2-5; tentatively, D is TRBD2 (7 bases). The CDR3 loop spans 14 amino acids. Germline V CDR1 and CDR2: KGHDR, SFDVKD. Trimming took 8 bases from V and 5 from J, leaving 17 bases between them. CDR3 nucleotides: TGTGCCACCAAGTACCGGGGGGCCGGGGAGACCCAGTACTTC. Protein: CATKYRGAGETQYF.

This chain joins TRBV7-3 and TRBJ2-5; the D is unclear. CDR1 SGHTA and CDR2 FQGTGA come from the germline V gene. V lost 6 bases, J lost 2 bases, and 7 bases lay in between. The CDR3 totals 12 residues. In DNA, the CDR3 is TGTGCCAGCAGTGATTTTCAAGAGACCCAGTACTTC. As protein: CASSDFQETQYF. Filled out from reference TRBV7-3 and TRBJ2-5, the complete variable domain reads GAGVSQTPSNKVTEKGKYVELRCDPISGHTALYWYRQSLGQGPEFLIYFQGTGAADDSGLPNDRFFAVRPEGSVSTLKIQRTERGDSAVYLCASSDFQETQYFGPGTRLLVL.

This clonotype came up a few times. V and J are TRBV18 and TRBJ1-2; 7 bases agree with TRBD1. Looked up from germline, CDR1 is KGHSH and CDR2 is LQKENI. CDR3 length: 17 residues. V lost 4 bases and J lost 8; bases outside the gene matches: 19. For the CDR3, the DNA is TGTGCCAGCTCACACCAAACCTCAGACAGGGTGGAGATAGGCTACACCTTC. It yields the protein CASSHQTSDRVEIGYTF.

This clonotype occurred a few times. The chain recombines TRBV10-2 with TRBJ1-2, with unresolved D. The CDR3 consists of 12 residues. Trimming shortened V by 3 bases and J by 4 bases, and 6 bases separated the two germline ends. Germline V lookup: CDR1 WSHSY, CDR2 SAAADI. DNA of the CDR3: TGCGCCAGCAGTGACCGCGGCTATGGCTACACCTTC. It yields the protein CASSDRGYGYTF.

This chain uses TRBV15 with TRBJ2-5; D unresolved. Germline values: CDR1 LNHNV, CDR2 YYDKDF (reference sequence). The CDR3 is made up of 15 amino acids. The V end was cut by 0 bases, the J end by 3 bases, with 11 bases between. The CDR3 coding sequence is TGTGCCACCAGCAGAGAATCCCCGCTTGAAGAGACCCAGTACTTC. This codes for CATSRESPLEETQYF.

In this sample, this clonotype turned up many times. The chain has TRBV27 and TRBJ2-7; D could derive from TRBD1 or TRBD2 (5 bases each). Trimming took 11 bases from V and 2 from J, leaving 19 bases between them. In germline, CDR1 is MNHEY, CDR2 SMNVEV (reference sequence). This CDR3 contains 14 residues. CDR3 bases: TGTGCCGTCCGCCCTCTGGGGGACGCCTACGAGCAGTACTTC. Its translation is CAVRPLGDAYEQYF.

The V call is TRBV10-3, the J call TRBJ1-2; TRBD1 might be the D (6 bases). The CDR3 is 14 residues long. Trimming took 6 bases from V and 0 from J, leaving 11 bases between them. The germline gives CDR1 ENHRY, CDR2 SYGVKD. The CDR3 DNA sequence: TGTGCCATCAGCGCGGGGGCGCCTAACTATGGCTACACCTTC. Protein sequence: CAISAGAPNYGYTF.

CDR3 region: CASSEGGSVAPLHF. In DNA form, the CDR3 reads TGTGCCAGCAGTGAAGGGGGCAGCGTGGCACCCCTCCACTTT. The chain employs TRBV2 and TRBJ1-6, with a weak D call TRBD1 (5 bases). The CDR3 is 14 residues long. The ends were cut back, 1 base at V and 11 bases at J, with 12 bases in the middle. The germline CDR1 and CDR2 sequences are SNHLY and FYNNEI. The complete variable domain, with remaining parts taken from reference TRBV2 and TRBJ1-6, reads EPEVTQTPSHQVTQMGQEVILRCVPISNHLYFYWYRQILGQKVEFLVSFYNNEISEKSEIFDDQFSVERPDGSNFTLKIRSTKLEDSAMYFCASSEGGSVAPLHFGNGTRLTVT.

The CDR3 is CATRSGPGGQETQYF. The CDR3 DNA reads TGTGCCACCCGATCGGGGCCCGGAGGGCAAGAGACCCAGTACTTC. The chain couples TRBV15 to TRBJ2-5, with a weak D call TRBD2 (6 bases). The V end was cut by 8 bases, the J end by 2 bases, with 18 bases between. Germline V gives CDR1 LNHNV, CDR2 YYDKDF (reference sequence). This CDR3 comprises 15 residues.

The chain is built from TRBV2 and TRBJ2-1, with D maybe TRBD1 (6 bases). The V end lost 5 bases, the J end lost 8 bases, and 10 bases lay between the germline ends. From germline, CDR1 is SNHLY and CDR2 FYNNEI. The CDR3 runs to 12 residues. The CDR3: CASSTGLDEQFF. Written as DNA, the CDR3 is TGTGCCAGCAGTACAGGGCTCGATGAGCAGTTCTTC.

The chain couples TRBV2 to TRBJ2-3, with D possibly being TRBD1 or TRBD2 (5 bases each). CDR1 and CDR2 (germline): SNHLY, FYNNEI. The CDR3 consists of 14 residues. Trimming shortened V by 8 bases and J by 0 bases, and 12 bases separated the two germline ends. CDR3 sequence (DNA): TGTGCCAGCGGGGGTAGCGTAAGCACAGATACGCAGTATTTT. It yields the protein CASGGSVSTDTQYF.

This clonotype rates as medium-sized. The chain carries TRBV29-1 and TRBJ1-3; the D gene is possibly TRBD1 (5 bases). V lost 4 bases to trimming and J lost 0 bases, with 13 bases between them. This CDR3 is 15 amino acids long. Germline V gene data show CDR1 as SQVTM and CDR2 as ANQGSEA. CDR3 region: CSVASGESSGNTIYF. The CDR3 DNA sequence: TGCAGCGTTGCCTCGGGGGAGAGCTCTGGAAACACCATATATTTT. The variable domain in full, with the rest retrieved from reference TRBV29-1 and TRBJ1-3, is SAVISQKPSRDICQRGTSLTIQCQVDSQVTMMFWYRQQPGQSLTLIATANQGSEATYESGFVIDKFPISRPNLTFSTLTVSNMSPEDSSIYLCSVASGESSGNTIYFGEGSWLTVV.

The chain couples TRBV7-2 to TRBJ2-1; D possibly matches TRBD1 or TRBD2 (5 bases each). CDR3 size: 15 residues. Germline assignment: CDR1 SGHTA and CDR2 FQGNSA. The V end lost 2 bases, the J end lost 2 bases, and 10 bases lay between the germline ends. The CDR3 reads CASSLSGQPYNEQFF. The CDR3, as DNA: TGTGCCAGCAGCTTATCGGGGCAGCCCTACAATGAGCAGTTCTTC.

The chain employs TRBV29-1 and TRBJ2-1, with D unclear. The CDR3 covers 14 residues. Trimming stripped 4 bases from V and 5 bases from J, with 15 bases between. The germline V gene has CDR1 SQVTM and CDR2 ANQGSEA. CDR3 sequence (DNA): TGCAGCGTTGTTCCCACGAACACGGACAATGAGCAGTTCTTC. This gives the protein CSVVPTNTDNEQFF.

This sequence joins TRBV7-6 and TRBJ1-1; unclear D gene. Trimming took off 6 bases at V and 0 bases at J, with 5 bases between the two ends. The CDR3 has 12 residues. The V gene's germline CDR1 is SGHVS and CDR2 FNYEAQ. CDR3 sequence: CASRGMNTEAFF. For the CDR3, the DNA is TGTGCCAGCAGAGGAATGAACACTGAAGCTTTCTTT.

This rearrangement joins TRBV5-1 to TRBJ1-4; TRBD1 aligns across 7 bases. Germline V gene data show CDR1 as SGHRS and CDR2 as YFSETQ. J was trimmed by 8 bases and V by 7 bases; bases with no gene match: 8. This CDR3 comprises 13 residues. CDR3: CASQETGREKLFF. The CDR3 DNA is TGCGCCAGCCAGGAGACAGGGCGCGAAAAACTGTTTTTT.

A few counts support this clonotype. The chain has TRBV7-2 and TRBJ2-7, with D hard to call. Per the germline V gene, CDR1 is SGHTA and CDR2 is FQGNSA. V dropped 5 bases and J dropped 10 bases, with 18 bases sitting between them. The CDR3 sequence is 13 residues long. The CDR3 DNA sequence: TGTGCCAGCAGCGTAGGGCTAGATACGAGCCAGTACTTC. Protein: CASSVGLDTSQYF.

The V call is TRBV12-3 or TRBV12-4, the J call TRBJ2-3; no firm D call. The germline V and J ends were trimmed by 7 bases and 0 bases, with 14 bases remaining between them. The CDR3 length is 15 residues. The CDR3 sequence: CASTLSAISTDTQYF. CDR3 nucleotide sequence: TGTGCCAGCACCCTGAGCGCAATCAGCACAGATACGCAGTATTTT.

This clonotype occurred a few times. The chain has TRBV2 and TRBJ1-2; possibly TRBD1 for D (5 bases). Looked up from germline, CDR1 is SNHLY and CDR2 is FYNNEI. The germline V and J ends were trimmed by 5 bases and 0 bases, with 13 bases remaining between them. The CDR3 length is 15 residues. CDR3: CASSQRQPANYGYTF. CDR3 coding DNA: TGTGCCAGCAGTCAAAGACAGCCCGCTAACTATGGCTACACCTTC. The variable domain in full, with the rest retrieved from reference TRBV2 and TRBJ1-2, is EPEVTQTPSHQVTQMGQEVILRCVPISNHLYFYWYRQILGQKVEFLVSFYNNEISEKSEIFDDQFSVERPDGSNFTLKIRSTKLEDSAMYFCASSQRQPANYGYTFGSGTRLTVV.

The genes are TRBV19 and TRBJ1-2, with D tentatively TRBD1 (6 bases). Germline V CDR1 and CDR2: LNHDA, SQIVND (reference sequence). This CDR3 is 13 amino acids long. The V and J ends lost 10 bases and 0 bases respectively, with 12 bases between them. In DNA form, the CDR3 reads TGTGCCACCAAACAGGGTCCTAACTATGGCTACACCTTC. Residues: CATKQGPNYGYTF.

V is TRBV2 and J is TRBJ2-7, with 12 bases aligning to TRBD2. Germline CDR1 reads SNHLY; CDR2 reads FYNNEI. The CDR3 covers 15 residues. The V segment lost 10 bases and the J segment 3 bases; nucleotides outside the gene matches: 10. The CDR3 sequence is CAIVTSGGLVYEQYF. DNA of the CDR3: TGTGCCATCGTGACTAGCGGGGGATTGGTCTACGAGCAGTACTTC. Variable domain in full (rest from reference TRBV2 and TRBJ2-7): EPEVTQTPSHQVTQMGQEVILRCVPISNHLYFYWYRQILGQKVEFLVSFYNNEISEKSEIFDDQFSVERPDGSNFTLKIRSTKLEDSAMYFCAIVTSGGLVYEQYFGPGTRLTVT.

This chain joins TRBV7-2 and TRBJ2-7; D ambiguous. The CDR3 totals 10 residues. Germline V gene lookup returns CDR1 SGHTA and CDR2 FQGNSA. V dropped 5 bases and J dropped 9 bases, with 8 bases sitting between them. The chain's CDR3 is CASSHLGQYF. The DNA of the CDR3 is TGTGCCAGCAGCCACCTAGGGCAGTACTTC.

V gene TRBV25-1 combines with J gene TRBJ2-1, with a possible D match to TRBD2 (6 bases). CDR1 is MGHDK, CDR2 SYGVNS, per germline. Trimming took 3 bases from V and 10 from J, leaving 16 bases between them. CDR3 length: 14 residues. The CDR3 region is CASSEGGVRPEQFF. CDR3 sequence (DNA): TGTGCCAGCAGTGAGGGAGGTGTCCGGCCGGAGCAGTTCTTC.

Regarding this clonotype: The junction and the germline gene differ at one end; a read error may be behind it. V and J are TRBV20-1 and TRBJ2-1, with TRBD2 matching 9 bases. CDR1 is DFQATT, CDR2 SNEGSKA, per germline (reference sequence). The CDR3 extends over 15 amino acids. The CDR3 DNA reads TGCAGTGCTAGAGATCTGTCTAGCGGGAAGGACGAGCAGCTCTTC. As protein: CSARDLSSGKDEQLF.

The chain joins TRBV6-5 to TRBJ1-6; D ambiguous. V was shortened by 0 bases and J by 8 bases, with 8 bases between the two germline ends. This CDR3 is 14 amino acids long. CDR1 and CDR2 (germline): MNHEY, SVGAGI. The CDR3 here is CASSYSNADSPLHF. CDR3 in DNA: TGTGCCAGCAGTTACTCGAATGCGGATTCACCCCTCCACTTT.